This T cell receptor (beta chain) derives from a study of immune evolution from preneoplasia to lung adenocarcinoma. This clone was detected only a few times. Using immunoSEQ multiplex PCR, the repertoire was profiled, and TCRdb retains in-frame clones only, with some absent. The sample lists around 6,000 clones; 70% to 80% were seen once. CDR3 length equals 16 residues. The germline V gene has CDR1 MGHRA and CDR2 YSYEKL. V was clipped by 6 bases and J by 2 bases, with 19 bases between them. The sample comprised FFPE minimally invasive lung adenocarcinoma tissue. The sequence derives from a person aged 55-80 years with lung adenocarcinoma. The V call is TRBV4-1, the J call TRBJ1-2; a weak D match, TRBD1 (5 bases). DNA for the CDR3: TGCGCCAGCAGTCTTATGTGGGGGGTACCGAACTATGGCTACACCTTC. Translating gives CASSLMWGVPNYGYTF.